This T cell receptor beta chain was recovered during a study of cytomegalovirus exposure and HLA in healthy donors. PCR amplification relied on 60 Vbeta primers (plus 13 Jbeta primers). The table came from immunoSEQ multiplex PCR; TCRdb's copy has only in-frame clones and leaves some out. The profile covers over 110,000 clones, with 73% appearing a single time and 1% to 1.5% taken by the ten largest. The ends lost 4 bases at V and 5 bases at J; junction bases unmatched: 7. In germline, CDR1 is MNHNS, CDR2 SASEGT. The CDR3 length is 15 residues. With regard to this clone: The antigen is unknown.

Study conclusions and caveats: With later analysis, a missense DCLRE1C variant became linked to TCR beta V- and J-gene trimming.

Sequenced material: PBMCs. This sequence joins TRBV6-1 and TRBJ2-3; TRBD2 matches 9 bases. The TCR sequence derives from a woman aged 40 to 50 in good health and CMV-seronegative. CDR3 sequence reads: CASSVSGGFGDTQYF. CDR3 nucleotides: TGTGCCAGCAGTGTAAGCGGGGGGTTCGGAGATACGCAGTATTTT.